These 29 T cell receptor beta chains were sequenced from one sample in a study of T cell responses to AZD1222 COVID-19 vaccine. Clones were sequenced by immunoSEQ multiplex PCR, and TCRdb holds only the in-frame ones, with some missing. The table has roughly 160,000 clones, around 94% seen once. Source: peripheral blood, taken on day 0 of AZD1222 vaccination. Receptor source: an adult in good health.

The chain carries TRBV7-2 and TRBJ1-5; D gene unclear. The CDR3 loop spans 15 amino acids. CDR1 SGHTA and CDR2 FQGNSA come from the germline V gene. V dropped 1 base and J dropped 1 base, with 8 bases sitting between them. CDR3 nucleotide sequence: TGTGCCAGCAGCTTAGAGGGAACAAGCAATCAGCCCCAGCATTTT. Protein sequence: CASSLEGTSNQPQHF.

V and J are TRBV11-2 and TRBJ1-1; TRBD1 is a possible D gene (5 bases). This CDR3 spans 15 amino acids. Germline values: CDR1 SGHAT, CDR2 FQNNGV. The ends were cut back, 6 bases at V and 2 bases at J, with 16 bases in the middle. The CDR3 spells CASRFATGLNTEAFF. CDR3 bases: TGTGCCAGCAGATTTGCAACGGGACTAAACACTGAAGCTTTCTTT.

The rearrangement joins TRBV19 to TRBJ2-1; 11 bases match TRBD2. The CDR3 is made up of 14 amino acids. After removal of 6 bases from V and 5 bases from J, the junction contained 3 bases not matched to a gene. CDR1 and CDR2 (germline): LNHDA, SQIVND (reference sequence). CDR3 nucleotides: TGTGCCAGTAGGGGACTAGCGGAGCACAATGAGCAGTTCTTC. Translation gives CASRGLAEHNEQFF.

J is TRBJ2-7 and V is TRBV12-3 or TRBV12-4, with D unresolved. The CDR3 is made up of 12 amino acids. V was cut by 3 bases and J by 7 bases, with 10 bases left in between. The DNA of the CDR3 is TGTGCCAGCAGTTTGGCTAGAGGAGAGCAGTACTTC. It is translated as CASSLARGEQYF.

The rearrangement joins TRBV19 to TRBJ2-7; 7 nucleotides line up with TRBD1. Germline CDR1 is LNHDA and CDR2 is SQIVND (reference sequence). V dropped 2 bases and J dropped 2; count of bases not matched to a gene: 3. The CDR3 runs to 14 residues. This CDR3 is CASSIRTGAYEQYF. In DNA, the CDR3 is TGTGCCAGTAGTATACGGACAGGAGCCTACGAGCAGTACTTC. The whole variable domain, remainder taken from reference TRBV19 and TRBJ2-7, is DGGITQSPKYLFRKEGQNVTLSCEQNLNHDAMYWYRQDPGQGLRLIYYSQIVNDFQKGDIAEGYSVSREKKESFPLTVTSAQKNPTAFYLCASSIRTGAYEQYFGPGTRLTVT.

This clone appeared once. The rearrangement links TRBV30 to TRBJ2-1, with TRBD2 as a possible D gene (6 bases). Germline V gene lookup returns CDR1 GTSNPN and CDR2 SVGIG (reference sequence). The CDR3 is made up of 16 amino acids. V was shortened by 2 bases and J by 4 bases, with 18 bases between the two germline ends. CDR3 amino acids: CAWSPGKVAAYNEQFF. In DNA form, the CDR3 reads TGTGCCTGGAGTCCAGGGAAGGTAGCGGCATACAATGAGCAGTTCTTC.

The chain has TRBV29-1 and TRBJ2-1; D gene ambiguous. The V end lost 4 bases, the J end lost 0 bases, and 7 bases lay between the germline ends. Germline CDR1 and CDR2: SQVTM and ANQGSEA. The length of the CDR3 is 13 residues. Written as DNA, the CDR3 is TGCAGCGTTGCACAGACCTCCTACAATGAGCAGTTCTTC. Its translation: CSVAQTSYNEQFF.

The V gene is TRBV28, the J gene TRBJ1-4, with D hard to call. Germline V CDR1 and CDR2: MDHEN, SYDVKM. This CDR3 comprises 12 residues. V lost 3 bases and J 8 bases, leaving 7 bases between the germline ends. CDR3 sequence reads: CASSFALEKLFF. CDR3 DNA sequence: TGTGCCAGCAGTTTTGCGTTGGAAAAACTGTTTTTT.

The chain has TRBV7-9 and TRBJ1-2; no definite D call. Germline loops: CDR1 SEHNR, CDR2 FQNEAQ (reference sequence). The CDR3 extends over 13 amino acids. With 1 base removed from V and 3 bases from J, the gap between germline ends came to 6 bases. CDR3 sequence reads: CASSLVADYGYTF. The CDR3 DNA follows: TGTGCCAGCAGCTTAGTAGCGGACTATGGCTACACCTTC.

The rearrangement uses TRBV27 and TRBJ2-6, with 10 bases aligning to TRBD2. Germline lookup yields CDR1 MNHEY and CDR2 SMNVEV (reference sequence). V was clipped by 5 bases and J by 1 base; unmatched bases: 8. This CDR3 region has 18 residues. The CDR3: CASSQTSGSASGANVLTF. CDR3 in DNA: TGTGCCAGCAGTCAGACTAGCGGGTCCGCATCTGGGGCCAACGTCCTGACTTTC. Complete variable domain (other parts from reference TRBV27 and TRBJ2-6): EAQVTQNPRYLITVTGKKLTVTCSQNMNHEYMSWYRQDPGLGLRQIYYSMNVEVTDKGDVPEGYKVSRKEKRNFPLILESPSPNQTSLYFCASSQTSGSASGANVLTFGAGSRLTVL.

V gene TRBV2 combines with J gene TRBJ1-4; tentative D call: TRBD1 (5 bases). From germline, CDR1 is SNHLY and CDR2 FYNNEI. The germline V and J ends were trimmed by 6 bases and 3 bases, with 20 bases remaining between them. The CDR3 covers 17 residues. This CDR3 reads CASRDLIRGGPNEKLFF. As DNA, the CDR3 is TGTGCCAGCAGGGACCTTATAAGGGGTGGGCCTAATGAAAAACTGTTTTTT. Based on the CDR3 plus reference TRBV2 and TRBJ1-4, the full variable domain is EPEVTQTPSHQVTQMGQEVILRCVPISNHLYFYWYRQILGQKVEFLVSFYNNEISEKSEIFDDQFSVERPDGSNFTLKIRSTKLEDSAMYFCASRDLIRGGPNEKLFFGSGTQLSVL.

This chain uses TRBV24-1 with TRBJ2-5, with 8 bases aligning to TRBD1. The CDR3 totals 14 residues. Losses at the gene ends were 10 bases for V and 5 bases for J; bases not matched to a gene: 11. The germline CDR1 and CDR2 sequences are KGHDR and SFDVKD. The CDR3 sequence: CATRDRKVLETQYF. Here the CDR3 DNA reads TGTGCCACTAGGGACAGGAAGGTCCTGGAGACCCAGTACTTC.

The DNA of the CDR3 is TGTGCCTGGAGTGGGGACTTCACTAATGAAAAACTGTTTTTT. Translating gives CAWSGDFTNEKLFF. The chain joins TRBV30 to TRBJ1-4; D is perhaps TRBD1 (5 bases). Germline V lookup: CDR1 GTSNPN, CDR2 SVGIG (reference sequence). With 1 base removed from V and 2 bases from J, the gap between germline ends came to 8 bases. The length of the CDR3 is 14 residues.

The chain has TRBV3-1 (or the pseudogene TRBV3-2) and TRBJ1-5; no clear D gene. CDR3 length: 13 amino acids. V was trimmed by 4 bases and J by 5 bases, leaving 9 bases between them. Looked up from germline, CDR1 is LGHDT and CDR2 is YNNKEL (reference sequence). The CDR3 loop is CASSRARDQPQHF. In DNA form, the CDR3 reads TGTGCCAGCAGCCGAGCGAGGGATCAGCCCCAGCATTTT.

CDR3 nucleotides: TGTGCCTGGAGTGTAAAAGGCACAGATACGCAGTATTTT. Translated, it gives CAWSVKGTDTQYF. V and J are TRBV30 and TRBJ2-3; D is uncertain. Trimming removed 0 bases from V and 1 base from J, with 5 bases in between. The CDR3 consists of 13 residues. Germline CDR1 and CDR2: GTSNPN and SVGIG (reference sequence).

This chain links TRBV6-4 with TRBJ2-3, with D tentatively TRBD1 (6 bases). Trimming removed 6 bases at V and 4 bases at J, with 11 bases between. This CDR3 contains 13 residues. Germline CDR1 is MRHNA and CDR2 is SNTAGT. The CDR3 region is CASRSGQSDTQYF. As DNA, the CDR3 is TGTGCCAGCAGATCAGGACAGTCAGATACGCAGTATTTT.

V is TRBV5-6 and J is TRBJ1-1, with 7 positions matching TRBD1. Trimming at V came to 3 bases and at J to 4 bases, leaving 6 bases not matched to a gene. The CDR3 spans 14 residues. Germline V lookup: CDR1 SGHDT, CDR2 YYEEEE. Here the CDR3 reads CASSWGPGGTEAFF. CDR3 in DNA: TGTGCCAGCAGCTGGGGACCAGGGGGCACTGAAGCTTTCTTT.

V usage is TRBV13 and J usage is TRBJ2-1, with D tentatively TRBD1 (5 bases). V was cut by 5 bases and J by 0 bases, with 11 bases left in between. Germline assignment: CDR1 PRHDT and CDR2 FYEKMQ (reference sequence). This CDR3 contains 15 residues. In DNA, the CDR3 is TGTGCCAGCAGCCCCACAGGAAGCTCCTACAATGAGCAGTTCTTC. This sequence encodes CASSPTGSSYNEQFF. Full variable domain (missing parts from reference TRBV13 and TRBJ2-1): AAGVIQSPRHLIKEKRETATLKCYPIPRHDTVYWYQQGPGQDPQFLISFYEKMQSDKGSIPDRFSAQQFSDYHSELNMSSLELGDSALYFCASSPTGSSYNEQFFGPGTRLTVL.

The chain recombines TRBV28 with TRBJ1-2; D might be TRBD1 (5 bases). The CDR3 is 12 residues long. V was trimmed by 8 bases and J by 2 bases, leaving 9 bases between them. CDR1 is MDHEN and CDR2 is SYDVKM in the germline V gene. This chain's CDR3 is CASGGDNYGYTF. The DNA for the CDR3 is TGTGCCAGCGGGGGGGACAACTATGGCTACACCTTC.

The gene calls are TRBV30 and TRBJ1-5, with D tentatively TRBD1 (5 bases). CDR1 GTSNPN and CDR2 SVGIG come from the germline V gene (reference sequence). This CDR3 has 14 residues. The V gene lost 1 base and the J gene lost 0 bases, with 7 bases spanning the gap. The CDR3 nucleotides read TGTGCCTGGAGTGGACAGATTAGCAATCAGCCCCAGCATTTT. Translated, it gives CAWSGQISNQPQHF.

This rearrangement joins TRBV15 to TRBJ1-2; possibly TRBD1 for D (5 bases). The V gene lost 0 bases and the J gene lost 8 bases, with 13 bases spanning the gap. The CDR3 loop spans 14 amino acids. Germline V gives CDR1 LNHNV, CDR2 YYDKDF (reference sequence). CDR3 region: CATSRDRRGGGYTF. Written as DNA, the CDR3 is TGTGCCACCAGCAGAGATAGGAGGGGAGGAGGCTACACCTTC.

The V and J genes are TRBV5-6 and TRBJ1-6, with 8 bases identical to TRBD1. Germline V gene lookup returns CDR1 SGHDT and CDR2 YYEEEE. With V trimmed by 1 base and J by 9 bases, 12 bases remained unmatched. CDR3 size: 17 residues. This CDR3 reads CASSLRMRQGTSSPLHF. The CDR3 DNA sequence: TGTGCCAGCAGCTTGCGGATGCGACAGGGGACAAGTTCACCCCTCCACTTT.

The rearrangement joins TRBV30 to TRBJ2-1; weak D call: TRBD1 (7 bases). CDR3 length: 15 amino acids. The V gene's germline CDR1 is GTSNPN and CDR2 SVGIG (reference sequence). The ends were cut back, 3 bases at V and 2 bases at J, with 14 bases in the middle. In DNA form, the CDR3 reads TGTGCCTGGAGGGCGACAGGGAGGACCTACAATGAGCAGTTCTTC. Translating gives CAWRATGRTYNEQFF.

This clone appeared once. The chain employs TRBV19 and TRBJ1-4, with D possibly being TRBD1 (6 bases). The CDR3 loop spans 17 amino acids. Germline assignment: CDR1 LNHDA and CDR2 SQIVND (reference sequence). V was cut by 5 bases and J by 5 bases, with 21 bases left in between. The CDR3 reads CASSAWGPSGANEKLFF. CDR3 DNA: TGTGCCAGTAGTGCCTGGGGCCCATCGGGGGCGAATGAAAAACTGTTTTTT.

J is TRBJ1-6 and V is TRBV19, with 7 bases aligning to TRBD1. Trimming took 10 bases from V and 4 from J; bases not matched to a gene: 10. Per the germline V gene, CDR1 is LNHDA and CDR2 is SQIVND (reference sequence). CDR3 size: 15 residues. CDR3 protein: CATASPGQYNSPLHF. CDR3 bases: TGTGCCACCGCTTCTCCGGGACAGTATAATTCACCCCTCCACTTT.

The V call is TRBV27, the J call TRBJ2-7; perhaps TRBD2 as D (5 bases). V lost 3 bases to trimming and J lost 5 bases, with 14 bases between them. This CDR3 has 14 residues. CDR1 is MNHEY, CDR2 SMNVEV, per germline (reference sequence). The CDR3 loop is CASSLREISDEQYF. The DNA of the CDR3 is TGTGCCAGCAGTTTGAGGGAAATATCGGACGAGCAGTACTTC.

V and J are TRBV19 and TRBJ1-6; D is ambiguous. The germline V gene encodes CDR1 LNHDA and CDR2 SQIVND (reference sequence). V lost 11 bases, J lost 7 bases, and 12 bases lay in between. The CDR3 runs 12 residues. This CDR3 reads CASREGNSPLHF. The CDR3 bases are TGTGCCTCCCGGGAAGGAAATTCACCCCTCCACTTT. Looking up the rest from reference TRBV19 and TRBJ1-6 gives the full variable domain: DGGITQSPKYLFRKEGQNVTLSCEQNLNHDAMYWYRQDPGQGLRLIYYSQIVNDFQKGDIAEGYSVSREKKESFPLTVTSAQKNPTAFYLCASREGNSPLHFGNGTRLTVT.

The chain is built from TRBV29-1 and TRBJ2-3, with 8 bases lining up with TRBD2. Germline V lookup: CDR1 SQVTM, CDR2 ANQGSEA. The CDR3 covers 18 residues. V lost 3 bases to trimming and J lost 3 bases; unmatched junction nucleotides: 17. The CDR3 is CSVEVRGLSGRVTDTQYF. CDR3 DNA sequence: TGCAGCGTTGAGGTCAGGGGCTTGAGCGGGAGAGTTACAGATACGCAGTATTTT.

The chain links TRBV19 to TRBJ2-1; D is possibly TRBD1 or TRBD2 (5 bases each). Germline CDR1 LNHDA, CDR2 SQIVND (reference sequence). This CDR3 is 15 amino acids long. The germline V and J ends were trimmed by 3 bases and 3 bases, with 12 bases remaining between them. The CDR3 DNA is TGTGCCAGTAGTATTATGGGGGAAGGCTACAATGAGCAGTTCTTC. Protein: CASSIMGEGYNEQFF.